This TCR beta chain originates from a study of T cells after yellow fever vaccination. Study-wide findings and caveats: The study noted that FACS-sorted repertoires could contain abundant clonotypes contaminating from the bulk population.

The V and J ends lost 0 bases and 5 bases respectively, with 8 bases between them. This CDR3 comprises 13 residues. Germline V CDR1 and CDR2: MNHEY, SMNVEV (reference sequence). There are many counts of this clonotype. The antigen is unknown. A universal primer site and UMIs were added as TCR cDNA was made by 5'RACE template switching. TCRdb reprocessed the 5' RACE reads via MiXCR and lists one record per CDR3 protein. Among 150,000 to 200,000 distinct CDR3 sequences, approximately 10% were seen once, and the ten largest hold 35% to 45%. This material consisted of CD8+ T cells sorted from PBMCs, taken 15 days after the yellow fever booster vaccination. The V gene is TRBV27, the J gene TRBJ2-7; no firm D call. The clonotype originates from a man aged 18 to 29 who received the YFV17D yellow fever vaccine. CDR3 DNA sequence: TGTGCCAGCAGTTTATCTATGGGGAACGAGCAGTACTTC. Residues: CASSLSMGNEQYF.